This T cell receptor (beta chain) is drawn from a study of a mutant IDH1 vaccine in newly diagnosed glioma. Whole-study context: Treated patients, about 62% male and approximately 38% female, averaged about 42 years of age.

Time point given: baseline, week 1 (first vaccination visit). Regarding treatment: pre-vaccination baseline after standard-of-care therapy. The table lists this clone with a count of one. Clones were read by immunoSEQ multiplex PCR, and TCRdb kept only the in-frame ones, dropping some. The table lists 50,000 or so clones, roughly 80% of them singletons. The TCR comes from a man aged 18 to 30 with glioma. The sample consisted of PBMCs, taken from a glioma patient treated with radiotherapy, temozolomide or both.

CDR3: CSASTVTQYF. CDR3 DNA: TGCAGTGCTTCAACCGTGACCCAGTACTTC. The chain couples TRBV20-1 to TRBJ2-5; no clear D. V lost 5 bases, J lost 7 bases, and 8 bases lay in between. The CDR3 extends over 10 amino acids. From germline, CDR1 is DFQATT and CDR2 SNEGSKA (reference sequence).